This T cell receptor beta chain was found in a study of beta chain features in type 1 diabetes. Whole-study results and caveats: Compared with healthy donors, patients appeared to share more similar naive, central memory and regulatory TCRB repertoires. Moderately but significantly shorter TCRB CDR3s were found in Type 1 diabetes patients in all four CD4+ subsets. For patients and controls alike, PCR might favor shorter templates to the same degree.

Trimming removed 6 bases at V and 2 bases at J, with 14 bases between. The CDR3 consists of 14 residues. The V gene's germline CDR1 is SEHNR and CDR2 FQNEAQ (reference sequence). Isolated RNA was reverse transcribed in full, so expressed TCRB transcripts were sequenced. Sequencing used immunoSEQ multiplex PCR; TCRdb keeps in-frame clones, though not all of them. This table holds a few hundred thousand clones, around 13% found once. As concerns this clone: What it recognizes is unknown.

The TCR originated in a man aged 25 to 40 with type 1 diabetes. The sample was naive CD4+ T cells from blood. The chain couples TRBV7-9 to TRBJ2-7; D is perhaps TRBD1 (6 bases). The CDR3 loop is CASSFGTSAYEQYF. The CDR3 coding sequence is TGTGCCAGCAGTTTCGGGACATCGGCCTACGAGCAGTACTTC.